This record covers a single T cell receptor beta chain. The sample is drawn from a study of blood T cell repertoires in COVID-19. Study background: Spain, Italy and the United States supplied samples that represented acute and convalescent COVID-19.

V gave up 5 bases and J gave up 2 bases; unmatched junction bases: 7. Looked up from germline, CDR1 is SGHTA and CDR2 is FQGTGA. The CDR3 totals 15 residues. Categorization into cohorts depended on clinical history that participants reported. Libraries were prepared by immunoSEQ multiplex PCR; TCRdb keeps only in-frame clonotypes and omits some of them. The data show almost 200,000 clones, about 89% seen once. Sequencing was performed on PBMCs or T cells enriched from blood (not recorded which). This sequence originates from a young woman who had recovered from COVID-19. This chain uses TRBV7-3 with TRBJ2-3; TRBD2 matches 7 bases. The CDR3 nucleotides read TGTGCCAGCAGCCGGGGGGACGTCTCCACAGATACGCAGTATTTT. This sequence encodes CASSRGDVSTDTQYF.